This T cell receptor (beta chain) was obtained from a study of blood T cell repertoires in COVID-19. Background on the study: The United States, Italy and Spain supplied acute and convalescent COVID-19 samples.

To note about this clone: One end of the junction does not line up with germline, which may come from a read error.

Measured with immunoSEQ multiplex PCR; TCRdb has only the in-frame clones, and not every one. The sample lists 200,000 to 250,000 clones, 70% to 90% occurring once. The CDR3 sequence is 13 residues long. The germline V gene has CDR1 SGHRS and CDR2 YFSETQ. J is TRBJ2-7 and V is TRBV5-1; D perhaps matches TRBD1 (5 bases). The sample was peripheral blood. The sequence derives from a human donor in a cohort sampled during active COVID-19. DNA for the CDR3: TGCGCCAGCAGCTCTATCAATGGGGCCGAGTGGTGCTTC. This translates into CASSSINGAEWCF.